The source of this TCR beta chain is a study of blood T cell repertoires in COVID-19. Study background: PBMCs, B-cell-depleted T cells, or T cells were the source of the cDNA or gDNA that made up the material.

V was clipped by 3 bases and J by 7 bases; unmatched bases: 6. This CDR3 comprises 14 residues. Germline V gives CDR1 SGHRS, CDR2 YFSETQ. Profiled with immunoSEQ multiplex PCR; TCRdb holds only in-frame clones, not every one. The data contain 300,000 to 350,000 clones, approximately 88% of them seen just once; the ten biggest clones take up 5%. Each participant's cohort was designated according to participant-reported clinical history. Recovered Cohort 3 donors showed two negative PCRs, clearance, or symptom resolution. This clonotype was obtained from a man aged 25 to 40 who had recovered from COVID-19. Sequencing was done on a sample of PBMCs or T cells enriched from blood (not recorded which). The chain combines TRBV5-1 with TRBJ2-7; 11 bases align to TRBD1. The CDR3 spells CASSSPGQGGEQYF. The CDR3, as DNA: TGCGCCAGCAGCTCCCCGGGACAGGGGGGGGAGCAGTACTTC. Using reference TRBV5-1 and TRBJ2-7 for the parts outside the CDR3, the full variable domain is KAGVTQTPRYLIKTRGQQVTLSCSPISGHRSVSWYQQTPGQGLQFLFEYFSETQRNKGNFPGRFSGRQFSNSRSEMNVSTLELGDSALYLCASSSPGQGGEQYFGPGTRLTVT.